This T cell receptor beta chain was captured in a study of Graves' ophthalmopathy and Graves' hyperthyroidism. Exclusion covered patients with other autoimmune diseases or uncontrolled infections (as well as pregnancy or lactation). Fresh peripheral blood (about 10 ml) yielded the PBMCs. Overall study findings and caveats: Ophthalmopathy versus stable hyperthyroidism: 13-signature model gave less than 90% sensitivity, 70% to 83% specificity. Most thyroid-expanded clonotypes exceeding 0.001 frequency were also found in blood.

As concerns this clonotype: Its cognate antigen is unknown.

The CDR3 extends over 11 amino acids. CDR1 and CDR2 (germline): MNHNS, SASEGT. The germline V and J ends were trimmed by 7 bases and 5 bases, with 8 bases remaining between them. Amplifying from RNA transcripts, the study obtained TCR beta CDR3 regions. The library came from an HTBI-primed first-round RT-PCR and a second-round multiplex PCR. MiXCR was run by TCRdb on the multiplex PCR reads, yielding one entry per CDR3 protein. The data show approximately 160,000 distinct CDR3 sequences, less than 45% seen once. Sequenced input: peripheral blood. The chain has TRBV6-1 and TRBJ2-5; D remains unclear. The receptor comes from a middle-aged woman with Graves' ophthalmopathy. The CDR3 region is CASTEEETQYF. For the CDR3, the DNA is TGTGCCAGCACCGAGGAGGAGACCCAGTACTTC.